This T cell receptor beta chain comes out of a study of follicular helper T cells after annual influenza vaccination. Data came from immunoSEQ multiplex PCR; TCRdb stores just in-frame clones and leaves some out. In the table there are roughly 27,000 clones, 70% to 90% of which are singletons. The time point: 2014-2015 season, pre-vaccination. The clonotype comes from an adult who received the influenza vaccine. Sequencing was performed on CXCR5+ CD38- circulating T follicular helper cells from blood, taken on the day of influenza vaccination. The subset here: circulating Tfh, non-naive CD4+CXCR5+PD-1+ (ICOS+CD38+ or ICOS-CD38-).

CDR3 in DNA: TGTGCCAGCAGAGCCAAGGGACAGGCTAATGAAAAACTGTTTTTT. Translation gives CASRAKGQANEKLFF. The chain links TRBV6-5 to TRBJ1-4; TRBD1 aligns across 8 bases. Germline-derived CDR1 and CDR2 are MNHEY and SVGAGI. The CDR3 sequence is 15 residues long. V shed 6 bases and J 3 bases; nucleotides not matched to a gene: 6.